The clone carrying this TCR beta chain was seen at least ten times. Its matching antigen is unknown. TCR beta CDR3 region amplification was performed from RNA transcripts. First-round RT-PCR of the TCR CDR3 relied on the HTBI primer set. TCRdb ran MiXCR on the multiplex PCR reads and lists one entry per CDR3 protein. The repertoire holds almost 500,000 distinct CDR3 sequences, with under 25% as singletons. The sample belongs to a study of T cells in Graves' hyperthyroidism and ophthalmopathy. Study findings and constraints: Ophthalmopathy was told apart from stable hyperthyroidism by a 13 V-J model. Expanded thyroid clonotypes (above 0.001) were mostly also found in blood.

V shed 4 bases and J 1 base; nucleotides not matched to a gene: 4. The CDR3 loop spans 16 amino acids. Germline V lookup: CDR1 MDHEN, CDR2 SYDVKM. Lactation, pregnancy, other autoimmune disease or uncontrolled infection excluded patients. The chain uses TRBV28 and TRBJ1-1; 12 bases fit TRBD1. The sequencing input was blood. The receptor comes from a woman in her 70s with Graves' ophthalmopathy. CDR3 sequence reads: CASSSPGQGANTEAFF. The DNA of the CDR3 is TGTGCCAGCAGTTCTCCGGGACAGGGGGCGAACACTGAAGCTTTCTTT. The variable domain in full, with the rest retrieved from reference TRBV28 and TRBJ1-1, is DVKVTQSSRYLVKRTGEKVFLECVQDMDHENMFWYRQDPGLGLRLIYFSYDVKMKEKGDIPEGYSVSREKKERFSLILESASTNQTSMYLCASSSPGQGANTEAFFGQGTRLTVV.